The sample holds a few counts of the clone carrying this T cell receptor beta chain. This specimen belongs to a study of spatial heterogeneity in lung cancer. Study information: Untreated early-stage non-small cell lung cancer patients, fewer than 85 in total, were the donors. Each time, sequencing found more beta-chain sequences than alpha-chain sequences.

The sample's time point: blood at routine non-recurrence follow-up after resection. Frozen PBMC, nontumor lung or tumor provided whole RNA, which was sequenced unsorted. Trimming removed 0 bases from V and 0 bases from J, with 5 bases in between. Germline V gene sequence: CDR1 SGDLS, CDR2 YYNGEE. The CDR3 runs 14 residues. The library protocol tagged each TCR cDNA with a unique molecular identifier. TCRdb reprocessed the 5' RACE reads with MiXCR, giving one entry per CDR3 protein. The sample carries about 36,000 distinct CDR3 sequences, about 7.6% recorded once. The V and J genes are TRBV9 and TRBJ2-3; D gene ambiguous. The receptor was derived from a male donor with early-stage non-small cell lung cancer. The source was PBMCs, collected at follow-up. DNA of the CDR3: TGTGCCAGCAGCGTAGAGGGTAGCACAGATACGCAGTATTTT. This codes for CASSVEGSTDTQYF.